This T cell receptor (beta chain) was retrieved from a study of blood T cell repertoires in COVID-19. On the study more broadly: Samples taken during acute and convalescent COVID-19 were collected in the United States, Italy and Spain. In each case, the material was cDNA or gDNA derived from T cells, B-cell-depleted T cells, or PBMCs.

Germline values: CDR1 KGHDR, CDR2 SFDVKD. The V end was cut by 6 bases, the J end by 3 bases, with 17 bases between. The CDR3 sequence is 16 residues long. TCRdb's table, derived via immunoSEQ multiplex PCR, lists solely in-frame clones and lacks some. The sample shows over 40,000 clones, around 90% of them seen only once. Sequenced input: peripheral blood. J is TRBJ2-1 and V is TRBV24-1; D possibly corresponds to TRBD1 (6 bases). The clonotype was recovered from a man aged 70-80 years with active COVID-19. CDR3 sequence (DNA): TGTGCCACCAGTTGTCTCGGCCAGGGGTGCTACAATGAGCAGTTCTTC. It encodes CATSCLGQGCYNEQFF.